This T cell receptor beta chain stems from a study of technical replicates of blood from several donors (dated by TCRdb to about 2017). In the case of this clone: Its antigen target is currently unknown. No per-base quality is available; no much larger clone lies one base away.

The method was the immunoSEQ multiplex PCR assay. What TCRdb holds here is the immuneACCESS table cut down to in-frame rearrangements. Part of the clones is not present; checked against another copy, under half of the missing clones reflect an unresolved V gene, and the others are unexplained. This sample gives 75,000 to 100,000 clones in total; roughly 96% of them show up just once. The top ten clonotypes cover under 0.45% of the sample. Reading the germline V gene (reference sequence) gives CDR1 LNHDA and CDR2 SQIVND. Between the V and J ends, shortened by 3 bases and 3 bases respectively, the junction contains 15 bases. There are 15 amino acids in the CDR3, from cysteine to phenylalanine inclusive. Kept here is only the CDR3 DNA, which spans 45 bases and is read in frame from base 1.

Rearrangement joined TRBV19 to TRBJ2-7; TRBD1 is a possible D gene, resting on 5 matching bases. What was sequenced was T cells isolated from PBMCs. The receptor was derived from a human donor in good health. At the DNA level, the sequence is TGTGCCAGTAGTATTGGACGAACAGGCAACTACGAGCAGTACTTC. It codes for CASSIGRTGNYEQYF. Reference TRBV19 and TRBJ2-7 proteins supply the regions before and after the CDR3; the full variable domain is: DGGITQSPKYLFRKEGQNVTLSCEQNLNHDAMYWYRQDPGQGLRLIYYSQIVNDFQKGDIAEGYSVSREKKESFPLTVTSAQKNPTAFYLCASSIGRTGNYEQYFGPGTRLTVT.